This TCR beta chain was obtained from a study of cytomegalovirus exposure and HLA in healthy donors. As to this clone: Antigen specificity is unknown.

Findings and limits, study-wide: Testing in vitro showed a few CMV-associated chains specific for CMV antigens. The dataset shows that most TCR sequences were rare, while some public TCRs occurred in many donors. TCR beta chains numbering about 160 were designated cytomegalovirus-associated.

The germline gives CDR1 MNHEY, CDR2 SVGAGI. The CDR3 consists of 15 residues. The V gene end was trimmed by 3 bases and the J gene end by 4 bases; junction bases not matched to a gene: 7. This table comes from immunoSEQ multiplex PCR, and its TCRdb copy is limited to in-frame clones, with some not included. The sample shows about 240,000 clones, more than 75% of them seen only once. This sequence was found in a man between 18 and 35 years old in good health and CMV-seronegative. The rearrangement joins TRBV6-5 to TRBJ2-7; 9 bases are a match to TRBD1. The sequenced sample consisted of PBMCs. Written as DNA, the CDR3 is TGTGCCAGCAGTTATGATGGGACAGGGATTTACGAGCAGTACTTC. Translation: CASSYDGTGIYEQYF.